This T cell receptor (beta chain) came from a study of cytomegalovirus exposure and HLA in healthy donors. General observations from the study: With later analysis, a missense DCLRE1C variant became linked to TCR beta V- and J-gene trimming. Later work showed greater clonal expansion in HLA-associated TCR beta chains than in equally common others.

The PCR contained 60 Vbeta and 13 Jbeta primers. Some clones are missing from TCRdb's copy, which holds only in-frame ones; the method was immunoSEQ multiplex PCR. Of 170,000 or so clones in the sample, 86% were seen once. On this clone itself: What it binds is unknown.

Germline CDR1 reads MNHNY; CDR2 reads SVGAGI (reference sequence). V lost 8 bases to trimming and J lost 2 bases, with 12 bases between them. CDR3 size: 13 residues. This chain links TRBV6-6 with TRBJ2-5; D might be TRBD1 (6 bases). This clonotype originated in a woman aged 18-30 years in good health and CMV-seronegative. What was sequenced was PBMCs. CDR3 nucleotide sequence: TGTGCCAGCGGGGTGGACAGTCAAGAGACCCAGTACTTC. It is translated as CASGVDSQETQYF.